These 24 T cell receptor beta chains were sequenced from one sample in a study of long-term antiretroviral therapy in people with HIV. Researchers report immunoSEQ v3.0 was run at survey level. Repertoires were generated with immunoSEQ multiplex PCR, while TCRdb's copy carries only in-frame clones and drops some. This repertoire shows about 40,000 clones, about 86% found once; its top ten account for about 4%. Sequences were derived from unsorted PBMCs, sampled 1.2 years after starting antiretroviral therapy. Source of these receptors: a woman aged 45-65 years with HIV.

V is TRBV30 and J is TRBJ1-2, with D unclear. Germline V gene lookup returns CDR1 GTSNPN and CDR2 SVGIG (reference sequence). V was pared by 0 bases and J by 3 bases, with 8 bases between. The CDR3 totals 13 residues. CDR3 in amino acids: CAWSVRPDYGYTF. The CDR3, as DNA: TGTGCCTGGAGTGTTCGGCCCGACTATGGCTACACCTTC.

V gene TRBV25-1 combines with J gene TRBJ2-1, with a weak D call TRBD2 (5 bases). The CDR3 totals 13 residues. Deletions cut 4 bases from V and 10 bases from J, with 14 bases between. Germline CDR1 MGHDK, CDR2 SYGVNS. The CDR3 DNA is TGTGCCAGCAGTGGTAATACGTGGAGGGAGCAGTTCTTC. This codes for CASSGNTWREQFF.

The V and J genes are TRBV4-2 and TRBJ1-1, with D uncertain. V dropped 1 base and J dropped 7 bases, with 10 bases sitting between them. The germline V gene has CDR1 LGHNA and CDR2 YNFKEQ. CDR3 size: 13 residues. CDR3 sequence (DNA): TGTGCCAGCAGCCAAGGGACTGGCAATGAAGCTTTCTTT. As protein: CASSQGTGNEAFF.

V usage is TRBV6-5 and J usage is TRBJ1-6; unclear D gene. CDR1 and CDR2 from the germline V gene are MNHEY and SVGAGI. V lost 10 bases to trimming and J lost 7 bases, with 20 bases between them. The CDR3 loop spans 15 amino acids. This chain's CDR3 is CATHLDRRTNSPLHF. Here the CDR3 DNA reads TGTGCCACCCACTTGGACCGAAGGACGAATTCACCCCTCCACTTT.

The sample holds one count of this clone. This rearrangement joins TRBV30 to TRBJ1-1; D is unclear. V lost 0 bases, J lost 7 bases, and 9 bases lay in between. The CDR3 has 12 amino acids. The germline V gene has CDR1 GTSNPN and CDR2 SVGIG (reference sequence). The CDR3 spells CAWSVGQFEAFF. The DNA for the CDR3 is TGTGCCTGGAGTGTAGGGCAGTTTGAAGCTTTCTTT.

The chain links TRBV25-1 to TRBJ1-6; the D gene is possibly TRBD1 (5 bases). V dropped 2 bases and J dropped 2 bases, with 7 bases sitting between them. The CDR3 is made up of 15 amino acids. CDR1 is MGHDK and CDR2 is SYGVNS in the germline V gene. This CDR3 reads CASSEIQAYNSPLHF. The CDR3 nucleotides are TGTGCCAGCAGTGAAATACAGGCCTATAATTCACCCCTCCACTTT.

The chain combines TRBV5-6 with TRBJ1-5, with 7 positions matching TRBD1. V lost 0 bases to trimming and J lost 5 bases; unmatched junction nucleotides: 2. Germline values: CDR1 SGHDT, CDR2 YYEEEE. The CDR3 length is 14 residues. This CDR3 is CASSLAGGDQPQHF. DNA for the CDR3: TGTGCCAGCAGCTTGGCAGGGGGAGATCAGCCCCAGCATTTT.

J is TRBJ2-7 and V is TRBV7-2; a possible D gene is TRBD1 (6 bases). The V end was cut by 1 base, the J end by 3 bases, with 10 bases between. The CDR3 spans 14 residues. Germline CDR1 reads SGHTA; CDR2 reads FQGNSA. The chain's CDR3 is CASSLESGDYEQYF. In DNA form, the CDR3 reads TGTGCCAGCAGCTTAGAATCAGGGGACTACGAGCAGTACTTC. The variable domain in full, with the rest retrieved from reference TRBV7-2 and TRBJ2-7, is GAGVSQSPSNKVTEKGKDVELRCDPISGHTALYWYRQSLGQGLEFLIYFQGNSAPDKSGLPSDRFSAERTGGSVSTLTIQRTQQEDSAVYLCASSLESGDYEQYFGPGTRLTVT.

The V gene is TRBV6-5, the J gene TRBJ1-2, with no clear D. In germline, CDR1 is MNHEY, CDR2 SVGAGI. V shed 1 base and J shed 0 bases, with 6 bases lying between them. This CDR3 spans 14 amino acids. CDR3 nucleotide sequence: TGTGCCAGCAGTTACTATCGGGCTAACTATGGCTACACCTTC. Protein sequence: CASSYYRANYGYTF.

The chain has TRBV6-4 and TRBJ2-3, with TRBD2 identical over 9 bases. The J segment lost 3 bases and the V segment lost 0 bases, leaving 4 bases of the junction unmatched. CDR3 size: 16 residues. Germline V gives CDR1 MRHNA, CDR2 SNTAGT. The DNA for the CDR3 is TGTGCCAGCAGTGACTCGACCGCGGGGGGGACAGATACGCAGTATTTT. Amino acid sequence: CASSDSTAGGTDTQYF.

V is TRBV2 and J is TRBJ1-4; 7 bases are a match to TRBD1. CDR1 SNHLY and CDR2 FYNNEI come from the germline V gene. Losses at the gene ends were 6 bases for V and 4 bases for J; bases not matched to a gene: 5. This CDR3 is 14 amino acids long. This CDR3 is CASRGTDFNEKLFF. CDR3 sequence (DNA): TGTGCCAGCAGGGGGACAGACTTTAATGAAAAACTGTTTTTT. The complete variable domain, with remaining parts taken from reference TRBV2 and TRBJ1-4, reads EPEVTQTPSHQVTQMGQEVILRCVPISNHLYFYWYRQILGQKVEFLVSFYNNEISEKSEIFDDQFSVERPDGSNFTLKIRSTKLEDSAMYFCASRGTDFNEKLFFGSGTQLSVL.

The rearrangement links TRBV11-1 to TRBJ2-7, with no clear D. The CDR3 is 18 amino acids. V was clipped by 3 bases and J by 0 bases, with 21 bases between them. Germline values: CDR1 SGHAT, CDR2 FQDESV (reference sequence). CDR3 residues: CASSFQTREYLGSYEQYF. For the CDR3, the DNA is TGTGCCAGCAGCTTCCAAACAAGAGAATACCTCGGCTCCTACGAGCAGTACTTC.

The gene calls are TRBV7-2 and TRBJ2-7; D call uncertain. CDR1 is SGHTA, CDR2 FQGNSA, per germline. V was shortened by 1 base and J by 1 base, with 8 bases between the two germline ends. The CDR3 consists of 14 residues. In DNA form, the CDR3 reads TGTGCCAGCAGCTTAGAGGTCAGGTCCTACGAGCAGTACTTC. This translates into CASSLEVRSYEQYF.

The J gene is TRBJ1-1, the V gene TRBV5-1; TRBD1 might be the D (6 bases). The V gene lost 2 bases and the J gene lost 0 bases, with 17 bases spanning the gap. The CDR3 runs to 17 residues. Germline assignment: CDR1 SGHRS and CDR2 YFSETQ. The CDR3 nucleotides read TGCGCCAGCAGCTTAACAGGGTATGGGGGCCTGAACACTGAAGCTTTCTTT. Its translation is CASSLTGYGGLNTEAFF. The complete variable domain, with remaining parts taken from reference TRBV5-1 and TRBJ1-1, reads KAGVTQTPRYLIKTRGQQVTLSCSPISGHRSVSWYQQTPGQGLQFLFEYFSETQRNKGNFPGRFSGRQFSNSRSEMNVSTLELGDSALYLCASSLTGYGGLNTEAFFGQGTRLTVV.

The CDR3 protein is CASSSGGQGANTIYF. The CDR3 coding sequence is TGTGCCAGCAGCAGCGGAGGACAGGGGGCGAACACCATATATTTT. V and J are TRBV7-9 and TRBJ1-3, with 11 bases fitting TRBD1. The V and J ends lost 5 bases and 7 bases, in that order; junction bases with no gene match: 7. The V gene's germline CDR1 is SEHNR and CDR2 FQNEAQ (reference sequence). The CDR3 contains 15 residues. Filled out from reference TRBV7-9 and TRBJ1-3, the complete variable domain reads DTGVSQNPRHKITKRGQNVTFRCDPISEHNRLYWYRQTLGQGPEFLTYFQNEAQLEKSRLLSDRFSAERPKGSFSTLEIQRTEQGDSAMYLCASSSGGQGANTIYFGEGSWLTVV.

This clone came up once. V and J are TRBV29-1 and TRBJ1-2; a possible D gene is TRBD1 (6 bases). The germline CDR1 and CDR2 sequences are SQVTM and ANQGSEA. The CDR3 loop spans 13 amino acids. The ends were cut back, 3 bases at V and 5 bases at J, with 13 bases in the middle. The CDR3 here is CSVDPGTPYGYTF. The CDR3 DNA follows: TGCAGCGTTGACCCCGGGACACCGTATGGCTACACCTTC.

Within the sample, this clone is large. J is TRBJ1-1 and V is TRBV30, with a possible D match to TRBD1 (5 bases). This CDR3 is built from 14 residues. Deletions cut 4 bases from V and 1 base from J, with 13 bases between. Germline values: CDR1 GTSNPN, CDR2 SVGIG (reference sequence). CDR3 nucleotide sequence: TGTGCCTGGATCGGGGCTGTCTCGAACACTGAAGCTTTCTTT. Encoded protein: CAWIGAVSNTEAFF.

CDR3: CAWSGQGSHTEAFF. Here the CDR3 DNA reads TGTGCCTGGAGTGGACAGGGCTCACACACTGAAGCTTTCTTT. This sequence joins TRBV30 and TRBJ1-1, with 7 bases that match TRBD1. The CDR3 has 14 amino acids. CDR1 is GTSNPN and CDR2 is SVGIG in the germline V gene (reference sequence). The J segment lost 3 bases and the V segment lost 1 base, leaving 5 bases of the junction unmatched.

V and J are TRBV2 and TRBJ1-2; 12 nucleotides line up with TRBD1. Per germline, CDR1 SNHLY and CDR2 FYNNEI. The length of the CDR3 is 15 residues. After removal of 6 bases from V and 8 bases from J, the junction contained 10 bases not matched to a gene. Written as DNA, the CDR3 is TGTGCCAGCAGAGGGACAGGGGGCGCAGCAGCCGGCTACACCTTC. Residues: CASRGTGGAAAGYTF. Complete variable domain (other parts from reference TRBV2 and TRBJ1-2): EPEVTQTPSHQVTQMGQEVILRCVPISNHLYFYWYRQILGQKVEFLVSFYNNEISEKSEIFDDQFSVERPDGSNFTLKIRSTKLEDSAMYFCASRGTGGAAAGYTFGSGTRLTVV.

V gene TRBV5-5 combines with J gene TRBJ2-3; unclear D gene. Germline lookup yields CDR1 SGHKS and CDR2 YYEKEE (reference sequence). This CDR3 spans 15 amino acids. Trimming took 0 bases from V and 3 from J, leaving 11 bases between them. In nucleotides, the CDR3 is TGTGCCAGCAGCTTGGGCCCCATACGAACAGATACGCAGTATTTT. This sequence encodes CASSLGPIRTDTQYF.

The genes are TRBV18 and TRBJ2-5; D is perhaps TRBD2 (10 bases). Trimming took off 2 bases at V and 5 bases at J, with 18 bases between the two ends. The CDR3 runs to 16 residues. Germline V CDR1 and CDR2: KGHSH, LQKENI. CDR3 region: CASSPSLAGTGETQYF. The DNA for the CDR3 is TGTGCCAGCTCACCATCACTAGCGGGGACAGGGGAGACCCAGTACTTC.

V and J are TRBV7-3 and TRBJ2-7; D is undetermined. CDR1 is SGHTA, CDR2 FQGTGA, per germline. The germline V and J ends were trimmed by 2 bases and 3 bases, with 8 bases remaining between them. This CDR3 is built from 13 residues. The CDR3 DNA reads TGTGCCAGCAGCTTATCTGGCGGCTACGAGCAGTACTTC. Translated, it gives CASSLSGGYEQYF. The complete variable domain, with remaining parts taken from reference TRBV7-3 and TRBJ2-7, reads GAGVSQTPSNKVTEKGKYVELRCDPISGHTALYWYRQSLGQGPEFLIYFQGTGAADDSGLPNDRFFAVRPEGSVSTLKIQRTERGDSAVYLCASSLSGGYEQYFGPGTRLTVT.

V usage is TRBV7-6 and J usage is TRBJ2-1; TRBD2 matches at 13 bases. The trim removed 1 base at V and 4 bases at J, leaving 7 bases unmatched. CDR1 and CDR2 (germline): SGHVS, FNYEAQ. This CDR3 has 18 amino acids. CDR3 DNA: TGTGCCAGCAGCTTAGACGTACTAGCGGGGGGGCGTTACAATGAGCAGTTCTTC. As protein: CASSLDVLAGGRYNEQFF.

The J gene is TRBJ2-7, the V gene TRBV7-2; TRBD2 is a possible D gene (5 bases). V lost 0 bases, J lost 2 bases, and 5 bases lay in between. Germline CDR1 and CDR2: SGHTA and FQGNSA. There are 13 residues in the CDR3. DNA of the CDR3: TGTGCCAGCAGCTTAGCCGGGGCCTACGAGCAGTACTTC. Its translation: CASSLAGAYEQYF.